These 23 T cell receptor beta chains came from one sample sequenced in a study of regulatory T cells in long-lasting Graves disease. The time point denotes: persistent/refractory GD, antithyroid drugs over 5 years with positive TRAb. RNA from PBMCs was the source of the TCR library. For TCR beta, libraries came from iRepertoire HTBI primers and Arm-PCR of CDR3 regions. TCRdb reanalysed the multiplex PCR reads using MiXCR and keeps one entry per CDR3 protein. Here the sample spans roughly 470,000 distinct CDR3 sequences, around 21% being singletons. Sequenced material: peripheral blood mononuclear cells (PBMCs), taken when the disease was refractory, from a patient treated with antithyroid drugs. The receptors originated from a female donor with Graves disease.

The chain combines TRBV6-1 with TRBJ2-2; tentative D call: TRBD1 (6 bases). Germline values: CDR1 MNHNS, CDR2 SASEGT. The CDR3 has 15 residues. Trimming took 8 bases from V and 5 from J, leaving 18 bases between them. The CDR3 is CASRPVLGATGELFF. The CDR3 region has the DNA TGTGCCAGCCGTCCCGTGTTGGGGGCGACCGGGGAGCTGTTTTTT.

The chain is built from TRBV4-3 and TRBJ1-1; a weak D match, TRBD1 (5 bases). This CDR3 is built from 16 residues. CDR1 LGHNA and CDR2 YSLEER come from the germline V gene. V gave up 3 bases and J gave up 1 base, with 15 bases separating them. CDR3 region: CASSHPGGVRNTEAFF. CDR3 sequence (DNA): TGCGCCAGCAGCCACCCCGGGGGTGTGAGGAACACTGAAGCTTTCTTT.

The gene calls are TRBV19 and TRBJ2-1; 12 nucleotides agree with TRBD2. CDR3 length: 15 residues. Trimming at V came to 6 bases and at J to 10 bases, leaving 10 bases not matched to a gene. Germline loops: CDR1 LNHDA, CDR2 SQIVND (reference sequence). The CDR3 DNA is TGTGCCAGTAGACCATGGACTAGCGGGGCCCGGGAGCAGTTCTTC. Residues: CASRPWTSGAREQFF.

This clonotype was seen only a few times. The chain has TRBV20-1 and TRBJ1-5, with D uncertain. Germline lookup yields CDR1 DFQATT and CDR2 SNEGSKA (reference sequence). There are 12 residues in the CDR3. Trimming removed 6 bases at V and 4 bases at J, with 10 bases between. The CDR3 protein is CSASGPNQPQHF. In DNA form, the CDR3 reads TGCAGTGCAAGCGGACCTAATCAGCCCCAGCATTTT.

The V and J genes are TRBV18 and TRBJ1-3; D not resolved. V shed 4 bases and J shed 0 bases, with 13 bases lying between them. The germline V gene has CDR1 KGHSH and CDR2 LQKENI. The CDR3 sequence is 16 residues long. The CDR3 region has the DNA TGTGCCAGCTCACTCTCCGGGAAGGTCTCTGGAAACACCATATATTTT. Encoded protein: CASSLSGKVSGNTIYF. Combining the CDR3 with reference TRBV18 and TRBJ1-3 gives the whole variable domain NAGVMQNPRHLVRRRGQEARLRCSPMKGHSHVYWYRQLPEEGLKFMVYLQKENIIDESGMPKERFSAEFPKEGPSILRIQQVVRGDSAAYFCASSLSGKVSGNTIYFGEGSWLTVV.

There are a few counts of this clonotype. The chain uses TRBV27 and TRBJ2-7; 9 nucleotides align to TRBD1. The CDR3 is 15 residues long. With V trimmed by 6 bases and J by 3 bases, 9 bases remained unmatched. CDR1 and CDR2 (germline): MNHEY, SMNVEV (reference sequence). This CDR3 reads CASSPFGTGIYEQYF. As DNA, the CDR3 is TGTGCCAGCAGCCCATTTGGGACAGGGATCTACGAGCAGTACTTC.

The rearrangement joins TRBV15 to TRBJ1-5, with unresolved D. The CDR3 spans 16 residues. The germline V and J ends were trimmed by 1 base and 0 bases, with 10 bases remaining between them. Germline V lookup: CDR1 LNHNV, CDR2 YYDKDF (reference sequence). CDR3 sequence: CATSRGRGPSNQPQHF. The CDR3, as DNA: TGTGCCACCAGCAGAGGAAGAGGCCCTAGCAATCAGCCCCAGCATTTT. The entire variable domain, with the rest obtained from reference TRBV15 and TRBJ1-5, is as follows: DAMVIQNPRYQVTQFGKPVTLSCSQTLNHNVMYWYQQKSSQAPKLLFHYYDKDFNNEADTPDNFQSRRPNTSFCFLDIRSPGLGDTAMYLCATSRGRGPSNQPQHFGDGTRLSIL.

This clonotype was detected ten times or more. This chain uses TRBV10-3 with TRBJ2-6; D remains ambiguous. V dropped 10 bases and J dropped 2 bases, with 6 bases sitting between them. Germline lookup yields CDR1 ENHRY and CDR2 SYGVKD. This CDR3 is built from 12 residues. In nucleotides, the CDR3 is TGTGCCACTGGCGCTGGGGCCAACGTCCTGACTTTC. It specifies CATGAGANVLTF.

This clonotype was detected ten times or more. This sequence joins TRBV6-9 and TRBJ1-2; D is undetermined. In germline, CDR1 is MNHGY, CDR2 SVAAGI. Trimming cost V 4 bases and J 5 bases, with 11 bases left between them. CDR3 length equals 13 residues. For the CDR3, the DNA is TGTGCCAGCAGTTCTCTTAACCTGTATGGCTACACCTTC. The encoded protein is CASSSLNLYGYTF.

The chain employs TRBV10-3 and TRBJ2-7, with TRBD1 matching 10 bases. The J segment lost 5 bases and the V segment lost 5 bases, leaving 9 bases of the junction unmatched. CDR1 and CDR2 from the germline V gene are ENHRY and SYGVKD. This CDR3 is 15 amino acids long. The CDR3 DNA follows: TGTGCCATCAGTAACCGGGGACAGGGGATCGACGAGCAGTACTTC. Translating gives CAISNRGQGIDEQYF.

The chain couples TRBV24-1 to TRBJ2-2; 10 bases match TRBD1. In germline, CDR1 is KGHDR, CDR2 SFDVKD. J lost 4 bases, V lost 4 bases, and 5 bases had no gene match. The CDR3 runs to 16 residues. In DNA, the CDR3 is TGTGCCACCAGTGACCCGGGACAGGGGTTCACCGGGGAGCTGTTTTTT. Translation gives CATSDPGQGFTGELFF.

This clonotype was picked up a small number of times. The chain employs TRBV6-1 and TRBJ2-7, with TRBD1 identical over 9 bases. Trimming at V came to 3 bases and at J to 4 bases, leaving 7 bases not matched to a gene. The CDR3 runs to 15 residues. Germline V lookup: CDR1 MNHNS, CDR2 SASEGT. CDR3 in amino acids: CASSEGDRVGYEQYF. Here the CDR3 DNA reads TGTGCCAGCAGTGAGGGGGACAGGGTCGGGTACGAGCAGTACTTC.

This clonotype was seen at least ten times. The V call is TRBV5-5, the J call TRBJ2-7; D may be TRBD1 or TRBD2 (6 bases each). CDR1 is SGHKS and CDR2 is YYEKEE in the germline V gene (reference sequence). The CDR3 is 15 residues long. Trimming removed 6 bases at V and 2 bases at J, with 18 bases between. DNA for the CDR3: TGTGCCAGCATCCCGGGGGCGGGGCGGACCTACGAGCAGTACTTC. Translation: CASIPGAGRTYEQYF. Using reference TRBV5-5 and TRBJ2-7 for the parts outside the CDR3, the full variable domain is DAGVTQSPTHLIKTRGQQVTLRCSPISGHKSVSWYQQVLGQGPQFIFQYYEKEERGRGNFPDRFSARQFPNYSSELNVNALLLGDSALYLCASIPGAGRTYEQYFGPGTRLTVT.

The chain carries TRBV20-1 and TRBJ1-4; tentatively, D is TRBD1 (5 bases). This CDR3 is built from 14 residues. V shed 6 bases and J shed 8 bases, with 19 bases lying between them. Looked up from germline, CDR1 is DFQATT and CDR2 is SNEGSKA (reference sequence). CDR3 loop: CSAPRPGLDEKLFF. As DNA, the CDR3 is TGCAGTGCCCCGCGACCAGGGCTCGACGAAAAACTGTTTTTT.

The chain employs TRBV6-1 and TRBJ1-4; 7 bases line up with TRBD1. The V gene end was trimmed by 7 bases and the J gene end by 4 bases; junction bases not matched to a gene: 6. Germline CDR1 MNHNS, CDR2 SASEGT. This CDR3 comprises 14 residues. DNA of the CDR3: TGTGCCAGCAAAGGGACAGAGCGTAATGAAAAACTGTTTTTT. Translated: CASKGTERNEKLFF.

This chain joins TRBV20-1 and TRBJ2-5, with D unclear. This CDR3 is built from 10 residues. Germline V gene sequence: CDR1 DFQATT, CDR2 SNEGSKA (reference sequence). Trimming pared 1 base from V and 4 bases from J, leaving 1 base between. The CDR3: CSARGETQYF. CDR3 DNA sequence: TGCAGTGCTAGAGGAGAGACCCAGTACTTC.

The chain combines TRBV12-3 or TRBV12-4 with TRBJ2-3, with unresolved D. This CDR3 has 11 residues. The V gene lost 8 bases and the J gene lost 2 bases, with 5 bases spanning the gap. The CDR3 DNA reads TGTGCCAGCGGCTACACAGATACGCAGTATTTT. It yields the protein CASGYTDTQYF.

The rearrangement joins TRBV29-1 to TRBJ2-5; tentatively, D is TRBD1 (5 bases). With 7 bases removed from V and 0 bases from J, the gap between germline ends came to 21 bases. Germline CDR1 reads SQVTM; CDR2 reads ANQGSEA. The CDR3 is made up of 16 amino acids. DNA of the CDR3: TGCAGCGCCGTACCTTGGCAGGGTGTTTACCAAGAGACCCAGTACTTC. Amino acid sequence: CSAVPWQGVYQETQYF.

This clonotype appeared a few times. A junction end diverges from the germline sequence, so it may reflect a read error. This chain connects TRBV6-2 or TRBV6-3 to TRBJ1-1; no firm D call. Germline assignment: CDR1 MNHEY and CDR2 SVGEGT. The CDR3 consists of 14 residues. The CDR3 region is CASSATRGGAEALF. The CDR3 DNA sequence: TGTGCCAGCAGTGCTACTCGCGGTGGTGCTGAAGCTCTCTTT.

This clonotype was picked up a small number of times. The chain joins TRBV18 to TRBJ1-1, with D uncertain. The V gene lost 3 bases and the J gene lost 6 bases, with 11 bases spanning the gap. The germline gives CDR1 KGHSH, CDR2 LQKENI. The CDR3 totals 13 residues. Here the CDR3 reads CASSPFGRPEAFF. The CDR3 DNA sequence: TGTGCCAGCTCACCCTTCGGGCGCCCTGAAGCTTTCTTT.

The V gene is TRBV2, the J gene TRBJ2-3; 10 positions match TRBD1. The J segment lost 5 bases and the V segment lost 4 bases, leaving 12 bases of the junction unmatched. CDR1 SNHLY and CDR2 FYNNEI come from the germline V gene. The CDR3 is 17 amino acids. CDR3 residues: CASSGPGTGVSGDTQYF. The CDR3 DNA reads as TGTGCCAGCAGTGGGCCTGGGACAGGGGTTAGTGGAGATACGCAGTATTTT. The whole variable domain, remainder taken from reference TRBV2 and TRBJ2-3, is EPEVTQTPSHQVTQMGQEVILRCVPISNHLYFYWYRQILGQKVEFLVSFYNNEISEKSEIFDDQFSVERPDGSNFTLKIRSTKLEDSAMYFCASSGPGTGVSGDTQYFGPGTRLTVL.

This clonotype was seen many times. This chain joins TRBV28 and TRBJ1-5, with no clear D. The CDR3 consists of 13 residues. Trimming took off 5 bases at V and 7 bases at J, with 12 bases between the two ends. Germline-derived CDR1 and CDR2 are MDHEN and SYDVKM. The CDR3 loop is CASSKLNAQPQHF. In DNA, the CDR3 is TGTGCCAGCAGTAAACTCAACGCCCAGCCCCAGCATTTT.

The CDR3 region is CSVRQAGTEAFF. The CDR3 DNA reads as TGCAGCGTGCGACAGGCGGGCACTGAAGCTTTCTTT. The chain joins TRBV29-1 to TRBJ1-1; D possibly corresponds to TRBD1 (6 bases). This CDR3 has 12 amino acids. V dropped 6 bases and J dropped 4 bases, with 12 bases sitting between them. Germline CDR1 is SQVTM and CDR2 is ANQGSEA.